These 27 T cell receptor beta chains share one sample of origin, sequenced in a study of OX40 agonist ivuxolimab in advanced cancers. This table comes from immunoSEQ multiplex PCR, and its TCRdb copy is limited to in-frame clones, with some not included. The sample carries roughly 100,000 clones, roughly 89% recorded once. The input for sequencing was CD4+ or CD8+ T cells sorted from blood, taken in a trial of the OX40 agonist ivuxolimab. All receptors derive from an adult with an advanced solid tumor such as melanoma, head and neck, liver or kidney cancer.

V usage is TRBV7-2 and J usage is TRBJ2-7; weak D call: TRBD2 (6 bases). The germline V and J ends were trimmed by 4 bases and 5 bases, with 12 bases remaining between them. Germline loops: CDR1 SGHTA, CDR2 FQGNSA. The CDR3 runs 13 residues. In DNA, the CDR3 is TGTGCCAGCAGCTCTTTAGGAGGGGACGAGCAGTACTTC. This gives the protein CASSSLGGDEQYF.

This rearrangement joins TRBV11-3 to TRBJ1-1; the match to TRBD1 covers 8 bases. The ends lost 1 base at V and 11 bases at J; junction bases unmatched: 6. The CDR3 runs 13 residues. Germline V gene lookup returns CDR1 SGHNT and CDR2 YENEEA. The CDR3 DNA sequence: TGTGCCAGCAGCTTAGGAACAGGGGGTAGCGCTTTCTTT. This gives the protein CASSLGTGGSAFF.

CDR3 nucleotide sequence: TGTGCCAGCAGTACCCCGGCCGAGGGCGGAGATGGCTACACCTTC. Translation gives CASSTPAEGGDGYTF. The rearrangement joins TRBV28 to TRBJ1-2; D is unclear. CDR1 and CDR2 from the germline V gene are MDHEN and SYDVKM. CDR3 length: 15 residues. V was pared by 5 bases and J by 6 bases, with 19 bases between.

The CDR3 DNA follows: TGTGCCAGCAGCGTAGCTTCGCTGTCCTACGAGCAGTACTTC. Its protein is CASSVASLSYEQYF. This chain links TRBV9 with TRBJ2-7; no clear D gene. The V gene lost 0 bases and the J gene lost 1 base, with 8 bases spanning the gap. This CDR3 is 14 amino acids long. CDR1 and CDR2 (germline): SGDLS, YYNGEE.

The V and J genes are TRBV27 and TRBJ1-1; D might be TRBD1 (6 bases). CDR3 length: 14 amino acids. Germline V gene data show CDR1 as MNHEY and CDR2 as SMNVEV (reference sequence). The germline V and J ends were trimmed by 6 bases and 1 base, with 12 bases remaining between them. The CDR3 spells CASSRDTPNTEAFF. The DNA for the CDR3 is TGTGCCAGCAGCCGGGACACCCCGAACACTGAAGCTTTCTTT.

In regard to this clone: Relative to the germline gene, one junction end is altered; a read error may explain this. The chain carries TRBV7-7 and TRBJ2-5; possibly TRBD1 for D (5 bases). The CDR3 runs to 16 residues. Germline V CDR1 and CDR2: SSHAT, FNYEAQ (reference sequence). CDR3 in DNA: TGTGCTAGCAGCTTAGGGGTGTTGGCAGGCCAAGAGACCCAGTACTTC. It specifies CASSLGVLAGQETQYF.

The chain links TRBV7-3 to TRBJ2-3; maybe TRBD1 (5 bases). The CDR3 is made up of 14 amino acids. Germline V lookup: CDR1 SGHTA, CDR2 FQGTGA. The V and J ends lost 5 bases and 4 bases respectively, with 13 bases between them. CDR3 nucleotide sequence: TGTGCCAGCAGCGTAGGGGTTGCGTCAGATACGCAGTATTTT. This sequence encodes CASSVGVASDTQYF.

The chain recombines TRBV6-5 with TRBJ1-5, with unresolved D. CDR3 length: 13 residues. The V end lost 4 bases, the J end lost 5 bases, and 9 bases lay between the germline ends. CDR1 and CDR2 from the germline V gene are MNHEY and SVGAGI. In DNA form, the CDR3 reads TGTGCCAGCAGTTCAACGGGAGATCAGCCCCAGCATTTT. It is translated as CASSSTGDQPQHF.

In regard to this clone: One junction end disagrees with the germline gene, perhaps due to a read error. This chain links TRBV28 with TRBJ2-3, with D hard to call. CDR1 and CDR2 from the germline V gene are MDHEN and SYDVKM. The CDR3 is 12 amino acids. As DNA, the CDR3 is TGTGCCAGCAGTTCGAGCATAGATACGCAGTATTTT. Translating it yields CASSSSIDTQYF.

The count of this clone is one. The chain links TRBV18 to TRBJ2-6, with D perhaps given as TRBD1 or TRBD2 (5 bases each). The CDR3 totals 15 residues. Deletions cut 4 bases from V and 0 bases from J, with 7 bases between. CDR1 is KGHSH and CDR2 is LQKENI in the germline V gene. CDR3 amino acids: CASSRGTSGANVLTF. The DNA of the CDR3 is TGTGCCAGCTCACGGGGGACCTCTGGGGCCAACGTCCTGACTTTC. Full variable domain (rest looked up from reference TRBV18 and TRBJ2-6): NAGVMQNPRHLVRRRGQEARLRCSPMKGHSHVYWYRQLPEEGLKFMVYLQKENIIDESGMPKERFSAEFPKEGPSILRIQQVVRGDSAAYFCASSRGTSGANVLTFGAGSRLTVL.

J is TRBJ2-7 and V is TRBV28, with D perhaps TRBD1 (6 bases). With 6 bases removed from V and 3 bases from J, the gap between germline ends came to 12 bases. The CDR3 sequence is 13 residues long. Germline V gives CDR1 MDHEN, CDR2 SYDVKM. The DNA of the CDR3 is TGTGCCAGCAGACGGGACACGTACTACGAGCAGTACTTC. It encodes CASRRDTYYEQYF. Supplemented by reference TRBV28 and TRBJ2-7, the full variable domain reads DVKVTQSSRYLVKRTGEKVFLECVQDMDHENMFWYRQDPGLGLRLIYFSYDVKMKEKGDIPEGYSVSREKKERFSLILESASTNQTSMYLCASRRDTYYEQYFGPGTRLTVT.

V and J are TRBV10-2 and TRBJ1-5; D uncertain. This CDR3 region has 15 residues. V lost 0 bases and J lost 1, with 7 bases in between. Germline-derived CDR1 and CDR2 are WSHSY and SAAADI. CDR3 bases: TGCGCCAGCAGTGAGTCTTCCAGAAGCAATCAGCCCCAGCATTTT. It yields the protein CASSESSRSNQPQHF.

The chain links TRBV30 to TRBJ1-1, with a possible D match to TRBD1 (5 bases). There are 13 residues in the CDR3. Germline V gene sequence: CDR1 GTSNPN, CDR2 SVGIG (reference sequence). The germline V and J ends were trimmed by 0 bases and 4 bases, with 9 bases remaining between them. The DNA for the CDR3 is TGTGCCTGGAGTGTACAGGTAGCCACTGAAGCTTTCTTT. Translating gives CAWSVQVATEAFF.

V usage is TRBV4-3 and J usage is TRBJ2-7; D is uncertain. Trimming cost V 4 bases and J 4 bases, with 14 bases left between them. The V gene's germline CDR1 is LGHNA and CDR2 YSLEER. The CDR3 has 14 amino acids. The CDR3 reads CASSLKLTGYEQYF. DNA for the CDR3: TGCGCCAGCAGCCTAAAGCTTACCGGGTACGAGCAGTACTTC.

The rearrangement links TRBV19 to TRBJ2-1; the D gene is possibly TRBD1 (6 bases). The CDR3 totals 15 residues. Trimming pared 5 bases from V and 10 bases from J, leaving 21 bases between. CDR1 LNHDA and CDR2 SQIVND come from the germline V gene (reference sequence). CDR3: CASSPPGHDFLEQFF. The DNA for the CDR3 is TGTGCCAGTAGTCCCCCGGGACATGACTTCTTGGAGCAGTTCTTC.

This clone showed up just a few times. The chain carries TRBV18 and TRBJ2-2; D uncertain. The CDR3 is 14 amino acids. Germline values: CDR1 KGHSH, CDR2 LQKENI. Trimming left V 3 bases short and J 4 bases short, with 9 bases between. The CDR3 sequence is CASSPLSLTGELFF. In nucleotides, the CDR3 is TGTGCCAGCTCACCGCTGAGCCTCACCGGGGAGCTGTTTTTT. The complete variable domain, with remaining parts taken from reference TRBV18 and TRBJ2-2, reads NAGVMQNPRHLVRRRGQEARLRCSPMKGHSHVYWYRQLPEEGLKFMVYLQKENIIDESGMPKERFSAEFPKEGPSILRIQQVVRGDSAAYFCASSPLSLTGELFFGEGSRLTVL.

This chain uses TRBV28 with TRBJ2-7, with 7 bases identical to TRBD1. J was trimmed by 1 base and V by 8 bases; bases with no gene match: 8. The CDR3 extends over 14 amino acids. CDR1 is MDHEN and CDR2 is SYDVKM in the germline V gene. The CDR3 DNA reads as TGTGCCAGCGGCACTCCGGGACAGTCCTACGAGCAGTACTTC. This gives the protein CASGTPGQSYEQYF.

The chain couples TRBV27 to TRBJ1-1, with D maybe TRBD1 (5 bases). V lost 3 bases to trimming and J lost 11 bases, with 19 bases between them. Germline CDR1 and CDR2: MNHEY and SMNVEV (reference sequence). CDR3 length: 14 amino acids. CDR3 bases: TGTGCCAGCAGTTTGAGAGGACTGCAGGGAATTGCTTTCTTT. This codes for CASSLRGLQGIAFF.

The chain joins TRBV9 to TRBJ2-3; 9 bases map to TRBD2. There are 21 residues in the CDR3. With V trimmed by 5 bases and J by 0 bases, 22 bases remained unmatched. The germline V gene encodes CDR1 SGDLS and CDR2 YYNGEE. CDR3: CASSFSPGQAGGLLSTDTQYF. For the CDR3, the DNA is TGTGCCAGCAGTTTTTCCCCGGGGCAAGCGGGGGGCCTACTTAGCACAGATACGCAGTATTTT.

The gene calls are TRBV27 and TRBJ2-5; D gene unclear. In germline, CDR1 is MNHEY, CDR2 SMNVEV (reference sequence). This CDR3 contains 13 residues. V lost 6 bases and J lost 4, with 12 bases in between. This CDR3 is CASRVSSRETQYF. CDR3 coding DNA: TGTGCCAGCAGAGTATCTTCGCGAGAGACCCAGTACTTC.

V and J are TRBV30 and TRBJ1-4; D perhaps matches TRBD1 (5 bases). This CDR3 has 13 residues. V dropped 5 bases and J dropped 10 bases, with 17 bases sitting between them. The V gene's germline CDR1 is GTSNPN and CDR2 SVGIG (reference sequence). Written as DNA, the CDR3 is TGTGCCTGGGGCCGGGACGGGGTAGGAAAACTGTTTTTT. Encoded protein: CAWGRDGVGKLFF.

This clone was seen more than once but under ten times. This rearrangement joins TRBV5-6 to TRBJ1-5, with a possible D match to TRBD1 (5 bases). In germline, CDR1 is SGHDT, CDR2 YYEEEE. V was pared by 4 bases and J by 7 bases, with 15 bases between. This CDR3 is 14 amino acids long. The CDR3 loop reads CASSPRDGRQPQHF. CDR3 bases: TGTGCCAGCAGCCCGAGGGACGGTCGGCAGCCCCAGCATTTT.

This clone has a single count. The chain employs TRBV27 and TRBJ2-7; possibly TRBD1 or TRBD2 for D (6 bases each). CDR3 size: 17 residues. Germline V CDR1 and CDR2: MNHEY, SMNVEV (reference sequence). Trimming took 5 bases from V and 3 from J, leaving 23 bases between them. The CDR3 loop reads CASSPQMGGAGFYEQYF. DNA for the CDR3: TGTGCCAGCAGTCCCCAGATGGGGGGCGCGGGTTTCTACGAGCAGTACTTC.

This chain connects TRBV6-6 to TRBJ2-7; tentatively, D is TRBD1 or TRBD2 (5 bases each). This CDR3 is built from 14 residues. Germline CDR1 reads MNHNY; CDR2 reads SVGAGI (reference sequence). Trimming cost V 1 base and J 4 bases, with 11 bases left between them. CDR3 in amino acids: CASSYLGDRYEQYF. DNA of the CDR3: TGTGCCAGCAGTTACTTGGGGGACCGTTACGAGCAGTACTTC.

This chain joins TRBV19 and TRBJ2-2; maybe TRBD1 (6 bases). Germline CDR1 is LNHDA and CDR2 is SQIVND (reference sequence). Trimming stripped 7 bases from V and 4 bases from J, with 13 bases between. The CDR3 runs 14 residues. Written as DNA, the CDR3 is TGTGCCAGTACTTCAGGGGCGACCACCGGGGAGCTGTTTTTT. Its translation is CASTSGATTGELFF.

CDR3 bases: TGTGCCAGCTCACCTTCAGGGGGGGCCAAGACCCAGTACTTC. Its translation: CASSPSGGAKTQYF. The V gene is TRBV18, the J gene TRBJ2-5; TRBD1 or TRBD2 may be the D gene (7 bases each). V was clipped by 3 bases and J by 6 bases, with 14 bases between them. This CDR3 is 14 amino acids long. CDR1 and CDR2 (germline): KGHSH, LQKENI.

The chain carries TRBV7-3 and TRBJ2-5; 14 positions match TRBD2. V was pared by 5 bases and J by 5 bases, with 13 bases of the junction left unmatched. Germline V gives CDR1 SGHTA, CDR2 FQGTGA. The CDR3 has 18 residues. The CDR3 DNA sequence: TGTGCCAGCAGCCCACCCCCGGGACTAGCGGGGGAATGGGAGACCCAGTACTTC. Residues: CASSPPPGLAGEWETQYF.